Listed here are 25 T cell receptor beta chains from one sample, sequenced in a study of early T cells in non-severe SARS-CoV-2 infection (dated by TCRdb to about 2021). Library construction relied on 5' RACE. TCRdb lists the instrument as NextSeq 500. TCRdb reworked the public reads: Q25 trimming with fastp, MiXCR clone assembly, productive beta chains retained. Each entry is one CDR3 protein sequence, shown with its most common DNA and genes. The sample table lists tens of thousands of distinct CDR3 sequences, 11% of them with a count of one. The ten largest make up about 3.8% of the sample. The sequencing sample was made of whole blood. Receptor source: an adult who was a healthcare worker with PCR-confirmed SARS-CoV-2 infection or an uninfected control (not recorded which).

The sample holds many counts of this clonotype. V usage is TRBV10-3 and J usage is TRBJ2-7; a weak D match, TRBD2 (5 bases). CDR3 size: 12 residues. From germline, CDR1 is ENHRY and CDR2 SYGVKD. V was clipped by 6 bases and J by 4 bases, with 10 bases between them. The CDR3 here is CAISPTGYEQYF. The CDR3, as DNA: TGTGCCATCAGCCCGACGGGGTACGAGCAGTACTTC.

The CDR3 coding sequence is TGTGCCAGCAGAGAAAACCTCCGGGACAGGGCGGTAGAGACCCAGTACTTC. Amino acid sequence: CASRENLRDRAVETQYF. The chain combines TRBV28 with TRBJ2-5; 9 positions match TRBD1. CDR1 MDHEN and CDR2 SYDVKM come from the germline V gene. This CDR3 contains 17 residues. V lost 6 bases to trimming and J lost 4 bases; unmatched junction nucleotides: 15.

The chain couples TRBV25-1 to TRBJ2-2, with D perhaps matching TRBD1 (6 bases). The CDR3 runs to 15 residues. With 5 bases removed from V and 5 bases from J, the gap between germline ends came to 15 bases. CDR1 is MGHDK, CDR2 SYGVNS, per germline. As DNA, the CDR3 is TGTGCCAGCAGTCTAAGGGGGTCGGGAACCGGGGAGCTGTTTTTT. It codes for CASSLRGSGTGELFF.

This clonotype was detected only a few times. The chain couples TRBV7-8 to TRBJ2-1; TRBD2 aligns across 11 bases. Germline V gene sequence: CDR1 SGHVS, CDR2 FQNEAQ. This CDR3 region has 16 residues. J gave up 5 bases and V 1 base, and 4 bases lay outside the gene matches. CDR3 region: CASSLGGSGRDNEQFF. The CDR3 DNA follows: TGTGCCAGCAGCTTAGGTGGTAGCGGGAGGGACAATGAGCAGTTCTTC. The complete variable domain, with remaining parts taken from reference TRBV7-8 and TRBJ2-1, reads GAGVSQSPRYKVAKRGQDVALRCDPISGHVSLFWYQQALGQGPEFLTYFQNEAQLDKSGLPSDRFFAERPEGSVSTLKIQRTQQEDSAVYLCASSLGGSGRDNEQFFGPGTRLTVL.

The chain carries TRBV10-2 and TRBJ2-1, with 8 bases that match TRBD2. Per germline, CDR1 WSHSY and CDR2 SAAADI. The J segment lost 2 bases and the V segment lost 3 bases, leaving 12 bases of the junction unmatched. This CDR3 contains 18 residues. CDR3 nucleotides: TGCGCCAGCAGTGATTCTATGTCGGGCGGGGGGACCTACAATGAGCAGTTCTTC. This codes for CASSDSMSGGGTYNEQFF.

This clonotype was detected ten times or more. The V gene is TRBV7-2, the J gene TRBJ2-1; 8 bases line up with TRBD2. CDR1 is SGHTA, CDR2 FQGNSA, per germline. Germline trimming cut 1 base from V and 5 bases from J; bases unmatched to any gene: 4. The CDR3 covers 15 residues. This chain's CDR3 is CASSLELAEHNEQFF. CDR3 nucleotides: TGTGCCAGCAGCTTAGAACTAGCGGAGCACAATGAGCAGTTCTTC.

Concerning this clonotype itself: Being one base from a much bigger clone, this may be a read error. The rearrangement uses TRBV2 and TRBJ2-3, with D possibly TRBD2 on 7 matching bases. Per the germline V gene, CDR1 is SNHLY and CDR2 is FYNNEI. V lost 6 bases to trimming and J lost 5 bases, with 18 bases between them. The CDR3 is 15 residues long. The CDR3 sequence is CASRRGRGAGDTQYF. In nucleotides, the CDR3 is TGTGCCAGCAGGAGGGGACGGGGGGCAGGAGATACGCAGTATTTT.

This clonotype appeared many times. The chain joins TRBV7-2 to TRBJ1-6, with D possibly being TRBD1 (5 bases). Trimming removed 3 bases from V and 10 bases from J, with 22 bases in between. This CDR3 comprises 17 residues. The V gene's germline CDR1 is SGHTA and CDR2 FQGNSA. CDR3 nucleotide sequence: TGTGCCAGCAGCTTGAGGGGCCGGGGGGGATATCGCTCACCCCTCCACTTT. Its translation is CASSLRGRGGYRSPLHF.

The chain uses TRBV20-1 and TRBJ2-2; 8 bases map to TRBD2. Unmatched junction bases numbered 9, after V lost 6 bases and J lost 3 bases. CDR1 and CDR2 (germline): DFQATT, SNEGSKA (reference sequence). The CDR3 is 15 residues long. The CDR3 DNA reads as TGCAGTGCATACCCAGCGGGGGAGTACACCGGGGAGCTGTTTTTT. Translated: CSAYPAGEYTGELFF.

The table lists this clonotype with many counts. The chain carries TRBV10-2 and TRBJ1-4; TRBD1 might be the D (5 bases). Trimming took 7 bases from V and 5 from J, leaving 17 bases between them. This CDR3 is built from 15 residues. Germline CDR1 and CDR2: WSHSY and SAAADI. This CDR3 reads CASTRDRDGNEKLFF. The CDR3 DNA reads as TGCGCCAGCACCCGAGACCGGGACGGCAATGAAAAACTGTTTTTT.

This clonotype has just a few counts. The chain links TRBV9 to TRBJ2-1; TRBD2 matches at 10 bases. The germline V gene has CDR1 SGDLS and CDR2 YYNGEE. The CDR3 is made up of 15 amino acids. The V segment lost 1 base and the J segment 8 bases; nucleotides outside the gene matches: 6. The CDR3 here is CASSVFSGRRDEQFF. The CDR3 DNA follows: TGTGCCAGCAGCGTATTTAGCGGGAGGAGGGATGAGCAGTTCTTC.

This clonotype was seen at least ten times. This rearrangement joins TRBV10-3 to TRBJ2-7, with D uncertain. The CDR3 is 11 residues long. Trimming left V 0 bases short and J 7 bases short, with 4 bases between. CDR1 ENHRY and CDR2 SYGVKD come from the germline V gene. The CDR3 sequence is CAISESGEQYF. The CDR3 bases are TGTGCCATCAGTGAGTCGGGAGAGCAGTACTTC.

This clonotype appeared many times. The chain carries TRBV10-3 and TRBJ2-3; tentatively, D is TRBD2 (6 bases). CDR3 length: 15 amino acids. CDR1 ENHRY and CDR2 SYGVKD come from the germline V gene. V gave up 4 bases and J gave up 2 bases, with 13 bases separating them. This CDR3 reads CAISVGTLFTDTQYF. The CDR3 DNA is TGTGCCATCAGTGTGGGGACTTTATTCACAGATACGCAGTATTTT.

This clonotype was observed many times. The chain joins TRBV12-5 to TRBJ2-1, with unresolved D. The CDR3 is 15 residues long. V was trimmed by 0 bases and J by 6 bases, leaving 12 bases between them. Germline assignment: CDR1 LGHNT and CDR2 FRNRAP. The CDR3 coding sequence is TGTGCTAGTGGTTTGGTCTATCTTTCCCCCAATGAGCAGTTCTTC. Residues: CASGLVYLSPNEQFF.

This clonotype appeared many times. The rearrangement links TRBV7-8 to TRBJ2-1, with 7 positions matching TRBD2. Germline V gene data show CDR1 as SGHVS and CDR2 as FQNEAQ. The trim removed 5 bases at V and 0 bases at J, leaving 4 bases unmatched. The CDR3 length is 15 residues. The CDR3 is CASSPGLDSYNEQFF. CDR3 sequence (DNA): TGTGCCAGCAGCCCCGGACTAGACTCCTACAATGAGCAGTTCTTC.

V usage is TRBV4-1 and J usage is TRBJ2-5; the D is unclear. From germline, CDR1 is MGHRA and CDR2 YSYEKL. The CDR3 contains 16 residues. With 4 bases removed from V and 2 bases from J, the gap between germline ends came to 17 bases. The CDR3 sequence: CASSPLWPGRQETQYF. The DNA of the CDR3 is TGCGCCAGCAGCCCCCTTTGGCCCGGGCGGCAAGAGACCCAGTACTTC.

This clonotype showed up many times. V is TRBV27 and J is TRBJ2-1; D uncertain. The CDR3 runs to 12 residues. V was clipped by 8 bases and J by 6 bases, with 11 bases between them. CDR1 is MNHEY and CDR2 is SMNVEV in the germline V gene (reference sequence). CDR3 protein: CASGNLVNEQFF. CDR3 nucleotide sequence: TGTGCCAGCGGAAATCTAGTCAATGAGCAGTTCTTC.

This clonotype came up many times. For the CDR3, the DNA is TGTGCCAGCAGACGGACAGGGCTTGGTCCTGAAGCTTTCTTT. This translates into CASRRTGLGPEAFF. V gene TRBV7-8 combines with J gene TRBJ1-1; 8 positions agree with TRBD1. CDR3 length equals 14 residues. Germline V lookup: CDR1 SGHVS, CDR2 FQNEAQ. With V trimmed by 6 bases and J by 6 bases, 9 bases remained unmatched.

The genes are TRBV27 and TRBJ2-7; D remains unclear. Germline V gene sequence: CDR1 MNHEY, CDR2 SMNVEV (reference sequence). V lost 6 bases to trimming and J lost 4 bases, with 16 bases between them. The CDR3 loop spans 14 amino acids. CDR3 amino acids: CASSPSGAQYEQYF. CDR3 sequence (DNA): TGTGCCAGCAGCCCCTCCGGAGCGCAATACGAGCAGTACTTC.

DNA for the CDR3: TGCGCCAGCAGCTCCGGAAGCGAGGATACGCAGTATTTT. Translation gives CASSSGSEDTQYF. The chain employs TRBV5-1 and TRBJ2-3; no reliable D call. The germline gives CDR1 SGHRS, CDR2 YFSETQ. This CDR3 is built from 13 residues. V lost 3 bases and J lost 6, with 11 bases in between.

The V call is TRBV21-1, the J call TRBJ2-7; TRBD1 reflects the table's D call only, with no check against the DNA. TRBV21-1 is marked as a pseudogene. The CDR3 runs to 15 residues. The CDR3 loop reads CASSSFPGRCYLRYF. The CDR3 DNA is TGTGCCAGCAGCTCATTTCCGGGACGTTGCTATCTGCGGTACTTC.

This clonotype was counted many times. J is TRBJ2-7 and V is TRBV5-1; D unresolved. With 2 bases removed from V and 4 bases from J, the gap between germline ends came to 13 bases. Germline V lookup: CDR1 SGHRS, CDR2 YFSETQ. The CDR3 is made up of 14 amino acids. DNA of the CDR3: TGCGCCAGCAGCTTCGGAGCTTCCTCATACGAGCAGTACTTC. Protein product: CASSFGASSYEQYF.

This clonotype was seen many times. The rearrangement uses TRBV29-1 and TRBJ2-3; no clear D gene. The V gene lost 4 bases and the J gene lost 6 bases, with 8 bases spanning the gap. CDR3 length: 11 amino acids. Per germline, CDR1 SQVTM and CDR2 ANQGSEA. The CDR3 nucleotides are TGCAGCGTTGCGAGCGCGGATACGCAGTATTTT. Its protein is CSVASADTQYF.

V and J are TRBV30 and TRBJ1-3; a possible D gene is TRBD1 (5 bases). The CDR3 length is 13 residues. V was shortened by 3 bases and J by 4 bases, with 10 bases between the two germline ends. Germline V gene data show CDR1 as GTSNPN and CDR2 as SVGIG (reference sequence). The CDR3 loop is CAWSLGGGNTIYF. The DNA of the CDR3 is TGTGCCTGGAGCCTTGGGGGGGGAAACACCATATATTTT. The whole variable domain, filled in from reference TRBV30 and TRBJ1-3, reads SQTIHQWPATLVQPVGSPLSLECTVEGTSNPNLYWYRQAAGRGLQLLFYSVGIGQISSEVPQNLSASRPQDRQFILSSKKLLLSDSGFYLCAWSLGGGNTIYFGEGSWLTVV.

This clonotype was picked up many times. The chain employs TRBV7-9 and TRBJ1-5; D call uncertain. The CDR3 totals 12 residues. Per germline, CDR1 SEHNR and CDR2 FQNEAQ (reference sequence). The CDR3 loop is CAAGEGNQPQHF. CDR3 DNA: TGTGCAGCGGGCGAGGGTAATCAGCCCCAGCATTTT.